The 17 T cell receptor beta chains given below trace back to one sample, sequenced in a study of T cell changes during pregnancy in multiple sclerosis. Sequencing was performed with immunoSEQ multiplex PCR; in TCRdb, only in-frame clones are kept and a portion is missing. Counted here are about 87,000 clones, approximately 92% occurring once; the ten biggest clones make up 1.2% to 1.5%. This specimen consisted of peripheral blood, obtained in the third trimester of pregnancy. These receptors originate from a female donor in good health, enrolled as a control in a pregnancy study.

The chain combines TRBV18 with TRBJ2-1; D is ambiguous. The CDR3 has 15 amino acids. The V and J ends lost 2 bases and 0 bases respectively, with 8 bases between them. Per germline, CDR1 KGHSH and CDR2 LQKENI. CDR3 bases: TGTGCCAGCTCACCAACGACGGGCTCCTACAATGAGCAGTTCTTC. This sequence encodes CASSPTTGSYNEQFF.

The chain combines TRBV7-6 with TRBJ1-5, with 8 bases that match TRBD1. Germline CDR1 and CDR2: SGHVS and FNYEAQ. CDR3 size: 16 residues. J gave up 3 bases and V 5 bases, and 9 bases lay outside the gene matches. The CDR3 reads CASSPDREGLNQPQHF. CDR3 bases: TGTGCCAGCAGCCCGGACAGGGAAGGGCTCAATCAGCCCCAGCATTTT.

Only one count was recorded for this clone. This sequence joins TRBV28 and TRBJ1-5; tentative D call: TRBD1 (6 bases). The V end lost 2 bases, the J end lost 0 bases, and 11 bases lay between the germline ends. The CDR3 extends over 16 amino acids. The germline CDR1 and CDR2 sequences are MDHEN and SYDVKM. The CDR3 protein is CASSLGGANSNQPQHF. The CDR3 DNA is TGTGCCAGCAGTTTAGGGGGCGCCAATAGCAATCAGCCCCAGCATTTT.

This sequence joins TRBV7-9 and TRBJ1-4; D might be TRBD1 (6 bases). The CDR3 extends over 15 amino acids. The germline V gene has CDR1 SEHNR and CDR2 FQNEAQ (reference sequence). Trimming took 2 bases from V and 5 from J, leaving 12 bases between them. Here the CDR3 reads CASSLNGQRNEKLFF. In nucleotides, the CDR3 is TGTGCCAGCAGCTTAAACGGACAGAGGAATGAAAAACTGTTTTTT.

CDR3 DNA sequence: TGTGCCAGTAACGGACAGGCGGTTAGCAATCAGCCCCAGCATTTT. This sequence encodes CASNGQAVSNQPQHF. The chain uses TRBV19 and TRBJ1-5; 7 bases align to TRBD1. CDR3 size: 15 residues. Trimming took 7 bases from V and 0 from J; bases not matched to a gene: 6. Germline V gene lookup returns CDR1 LNHDA and CDR2 SQIVND (reference sequence).

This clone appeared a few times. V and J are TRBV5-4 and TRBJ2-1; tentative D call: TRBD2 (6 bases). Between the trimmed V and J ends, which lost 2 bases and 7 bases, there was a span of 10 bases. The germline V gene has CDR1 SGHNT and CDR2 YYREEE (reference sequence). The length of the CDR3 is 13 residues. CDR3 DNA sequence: TGTGCCAGCAGCTTCGTAGCGGCTAATGAGCAGTTCTTC. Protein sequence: CASSFVAANEQFF.

The CDR3 coding sequence is TGTGCCAGCTCACCGACTAGCGGGAGGATCGATGAGCAGTTCTTC. Its translation is CASSPTSGRIDEQFF. The V and J genes are TRBV18 and TRBJ2-1, with TRBD2 identical over 13 bases. This CDR3 region has 15 residues. Germline V gene sequence: CDR1 KGHSH, CDR2 LQKENI. The V segment lost 3 bases and the J segment 8 bases; nucleotides outside the gene matches: 4.

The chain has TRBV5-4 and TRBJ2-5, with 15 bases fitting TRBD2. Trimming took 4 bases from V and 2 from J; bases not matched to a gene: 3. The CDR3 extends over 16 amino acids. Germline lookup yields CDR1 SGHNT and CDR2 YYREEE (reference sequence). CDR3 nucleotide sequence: TGTGCCAGCAGCCTCGGACTAGCGGGAGGGCAAGAGACCCAGTACTTC. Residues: CASSLGLAGGQETQYF.

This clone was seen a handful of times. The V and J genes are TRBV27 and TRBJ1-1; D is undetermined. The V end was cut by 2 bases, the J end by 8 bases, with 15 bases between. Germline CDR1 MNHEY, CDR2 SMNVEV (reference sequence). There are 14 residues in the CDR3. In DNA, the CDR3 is TGTGCCAGCAGTTTAATGGCCCTCTCCACGGAAGCTTTCTTT. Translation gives CASSLMALSTEAFF.

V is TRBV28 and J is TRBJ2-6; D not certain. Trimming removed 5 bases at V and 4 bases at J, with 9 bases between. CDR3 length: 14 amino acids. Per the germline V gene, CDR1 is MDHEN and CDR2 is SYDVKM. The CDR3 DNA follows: TGTGCCAGCAGTCCCCCCGTGGGGGCCAACGTCCTGACTTTC. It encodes CASSPPVGANVLTF.

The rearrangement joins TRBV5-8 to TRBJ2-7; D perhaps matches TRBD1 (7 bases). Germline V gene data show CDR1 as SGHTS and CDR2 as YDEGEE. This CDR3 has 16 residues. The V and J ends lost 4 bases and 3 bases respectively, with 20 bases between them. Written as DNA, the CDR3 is TGTGCCAGCAGCCCACGCGGGACAGAGGCTCTCTACGAGCAGTACTTC. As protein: CASSPRGTEALYEQYF. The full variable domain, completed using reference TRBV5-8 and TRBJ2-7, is EAGVTQSPTHLIKTRGQQATLRCSPISGHTSVYWYQQALGLGLQFLLWYDEGEERNRGNFPPRFSGRQFPNYSSELNVNALELEDSALYLCASSPRGTEALYEQYFGPGTRLTVT.

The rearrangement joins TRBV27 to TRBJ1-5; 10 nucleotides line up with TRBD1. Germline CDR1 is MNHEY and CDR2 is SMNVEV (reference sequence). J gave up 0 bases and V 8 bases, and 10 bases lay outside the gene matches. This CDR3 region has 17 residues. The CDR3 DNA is TGTGCCAGCCGCCCGGGACAGGGGTTTTATAGCAATCAGCCCCAGCATTTT. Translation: CASRPGQGFYSNQPQHF.

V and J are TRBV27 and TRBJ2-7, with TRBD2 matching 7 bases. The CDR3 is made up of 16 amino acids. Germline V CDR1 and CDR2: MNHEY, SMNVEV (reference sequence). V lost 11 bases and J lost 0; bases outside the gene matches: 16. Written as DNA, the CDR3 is TGTGCCGGGGGAGAAGTCTGGGGAGGGGCCTCCTACGAGCAGTACTTC. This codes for CAGGEVWGGASYEQYF.

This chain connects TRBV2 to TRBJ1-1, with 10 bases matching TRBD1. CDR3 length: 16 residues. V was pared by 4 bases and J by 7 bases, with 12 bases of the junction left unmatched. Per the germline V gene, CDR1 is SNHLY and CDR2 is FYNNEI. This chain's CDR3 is CASSGRQGAANFEAFF. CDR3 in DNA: TGTGCCAGCAGTGGGAGACAGGGGGCTGCTAATTTTGAAGCTTTCTTT. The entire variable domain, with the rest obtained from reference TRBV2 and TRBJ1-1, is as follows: EPEVTQTPSHQVTQMGQEVILRCVPISNHLYFYWYRQILGQKVEFLVSFYNNEISEKSEIFDDQFSVERPDGSNFTLKIRSTKLEDSAMYFCASSGRQGAANFEAFFGQGTRLTVV.

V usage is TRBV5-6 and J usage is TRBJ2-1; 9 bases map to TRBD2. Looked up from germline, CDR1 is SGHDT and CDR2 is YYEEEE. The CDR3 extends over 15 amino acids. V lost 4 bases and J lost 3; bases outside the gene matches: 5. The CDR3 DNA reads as TGTGCCAGCAGCGACGGACTAGCGAGCTACAATGAGCAGTTCTTC. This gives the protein CASSDGLASYNEQFF.

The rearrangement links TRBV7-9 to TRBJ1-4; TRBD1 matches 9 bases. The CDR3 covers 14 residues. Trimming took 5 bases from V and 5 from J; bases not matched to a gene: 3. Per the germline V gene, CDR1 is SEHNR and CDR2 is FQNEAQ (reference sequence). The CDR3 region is CASSPGQGNEKLFF. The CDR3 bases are TGTGCCAGCAGCCCGGGACAGGGAAATGAAAAACTGTTTTTT.

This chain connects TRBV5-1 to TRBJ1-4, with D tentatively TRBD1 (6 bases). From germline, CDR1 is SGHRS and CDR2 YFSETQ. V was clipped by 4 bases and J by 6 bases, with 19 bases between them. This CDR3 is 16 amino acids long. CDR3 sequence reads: CASSNGPGQGDEKLFF. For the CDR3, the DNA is TGCGCCAGCAGCAATGGACCGGGACAAGGGGATGAAAAACTGTTTTTT.